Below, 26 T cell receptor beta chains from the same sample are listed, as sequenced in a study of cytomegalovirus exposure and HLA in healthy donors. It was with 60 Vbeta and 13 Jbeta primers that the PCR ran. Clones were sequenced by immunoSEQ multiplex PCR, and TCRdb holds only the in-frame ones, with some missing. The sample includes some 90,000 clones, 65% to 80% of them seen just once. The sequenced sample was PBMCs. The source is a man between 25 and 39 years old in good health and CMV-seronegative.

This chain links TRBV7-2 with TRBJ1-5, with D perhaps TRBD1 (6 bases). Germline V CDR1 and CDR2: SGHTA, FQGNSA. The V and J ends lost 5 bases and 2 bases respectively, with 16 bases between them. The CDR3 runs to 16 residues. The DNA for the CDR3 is TGTGCCAGCAGCCCTAGTGGGCAGGGGCGCAATCAGCCCCAGCATTTT. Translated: CASSPSGQGRNQPQHF.

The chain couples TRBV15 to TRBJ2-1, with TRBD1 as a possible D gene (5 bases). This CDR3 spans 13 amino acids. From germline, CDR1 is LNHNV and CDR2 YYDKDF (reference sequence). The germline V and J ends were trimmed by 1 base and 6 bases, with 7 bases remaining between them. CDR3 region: CATSRARGNEQFF. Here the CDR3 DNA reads TGTGCCACCAGCAGAGCAAGGGGCAATGAGCAGTTCTTC.

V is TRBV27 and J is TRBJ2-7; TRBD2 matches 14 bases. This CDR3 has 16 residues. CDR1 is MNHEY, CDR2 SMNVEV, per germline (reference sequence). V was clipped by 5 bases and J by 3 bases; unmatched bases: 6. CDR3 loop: CASSPRLAGGGYEQYF. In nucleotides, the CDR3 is TGTGCCAGCAGTCCCCGACTAGCGGGGGGGGGCTACGAGCAGTACTTC.

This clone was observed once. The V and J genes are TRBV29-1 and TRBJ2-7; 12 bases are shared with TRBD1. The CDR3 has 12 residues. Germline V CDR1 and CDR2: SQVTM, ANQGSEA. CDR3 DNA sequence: TGCTCCGGGGGACAGGGGGCCTCCGAGCAGTACTTC. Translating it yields CSGGQGASEQYF.

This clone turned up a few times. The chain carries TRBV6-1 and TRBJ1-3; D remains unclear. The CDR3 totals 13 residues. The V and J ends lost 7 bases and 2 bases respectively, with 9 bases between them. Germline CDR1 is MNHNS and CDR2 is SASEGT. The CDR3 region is CASNLMAGNTIYF. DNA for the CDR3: TGTGCCAGCAACTTAATGGCTGGAAACACCATATATTTT.

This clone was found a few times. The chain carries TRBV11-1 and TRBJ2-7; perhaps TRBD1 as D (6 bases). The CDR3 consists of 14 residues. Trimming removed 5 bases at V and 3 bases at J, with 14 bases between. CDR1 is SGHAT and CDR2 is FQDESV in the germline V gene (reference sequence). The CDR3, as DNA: TGTGCCAGCAGCCCATTGTGGGGGCGCTACGAGCAGTACTTC. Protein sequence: CASSPLWGRYEQYF.

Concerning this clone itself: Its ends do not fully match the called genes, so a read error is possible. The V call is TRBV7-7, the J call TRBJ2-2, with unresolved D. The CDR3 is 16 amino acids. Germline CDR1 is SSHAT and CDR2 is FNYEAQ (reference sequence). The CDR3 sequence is CASSLSPRLNTGELFF. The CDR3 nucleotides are TGTGCTAGCAGCTTAAGTCCCAGACTGAACACCGGGGAGCTGTTTTTT.

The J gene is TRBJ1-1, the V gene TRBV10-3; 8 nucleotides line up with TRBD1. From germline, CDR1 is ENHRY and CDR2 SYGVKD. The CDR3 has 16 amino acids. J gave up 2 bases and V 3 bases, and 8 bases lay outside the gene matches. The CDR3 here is CAISDRGRWGNTEAFF. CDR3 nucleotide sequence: TGTGCCATCAGTGACAGGGGGCGTTGGGGCAACACTGAAGCTTTCTTT.

CDR3 sequence reads: CASSIMGARDTEAFF. The CDR3 bases are TGTGCCAGTAGTATAATGGGGGCGAGGGACACTGAAGCTTTCTTT. The chain couples TRBV19 to TRBJ1-1; TRBD1 might be the D (6 bases). The germline V gene has CDR1 LNHDA and CDR2 SQIVND (reference sequence). The CDR3 extends over 15 amino acids. With 2 bases removed from V and 3 bases from J, the gap between germline ends came to 13 bases.

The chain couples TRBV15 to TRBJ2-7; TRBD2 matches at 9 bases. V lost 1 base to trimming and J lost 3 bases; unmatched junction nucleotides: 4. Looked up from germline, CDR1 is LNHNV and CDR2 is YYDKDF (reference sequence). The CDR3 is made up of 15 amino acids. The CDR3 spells CATSRGSGGFYEQYF. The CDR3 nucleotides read TGTGCCACCAGCAGAGGGAGCGGGGGGTTCTACGAGCAGTACTTC.

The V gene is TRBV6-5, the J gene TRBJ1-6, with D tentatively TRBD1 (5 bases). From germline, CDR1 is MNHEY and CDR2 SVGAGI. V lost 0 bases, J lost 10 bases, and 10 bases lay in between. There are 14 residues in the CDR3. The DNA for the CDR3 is TGTGCCAGCAGTTACTCGGGCGGGGGATCACCCCTCCACTTT. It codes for CASSYSGGGSPLHF.

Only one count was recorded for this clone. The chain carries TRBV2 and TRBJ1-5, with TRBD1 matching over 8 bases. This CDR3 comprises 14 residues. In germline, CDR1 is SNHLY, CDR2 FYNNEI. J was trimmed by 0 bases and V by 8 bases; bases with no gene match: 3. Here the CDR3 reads CASATGDSNQPQHF. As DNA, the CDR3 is TGTGCCAGCGCGACAGGGGATAGCAATCAGCCCCAGCATTTT. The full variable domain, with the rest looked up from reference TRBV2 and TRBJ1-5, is EPEVTQTPSHQVTQMGQEVILRCVPISNHLYFYWYRQILGQKVEFLVSFYNNEISEKSEIFDDQFSVERPDGSNFTLKIRSTKLEDSAMYFCASATGDSNQPQHFGDGTRLSIL.

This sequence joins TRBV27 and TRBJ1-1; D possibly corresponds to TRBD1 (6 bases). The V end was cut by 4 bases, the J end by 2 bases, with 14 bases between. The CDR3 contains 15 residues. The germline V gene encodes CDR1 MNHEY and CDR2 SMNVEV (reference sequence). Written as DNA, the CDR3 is TGTGCCAGCAGTTCTTGGACAGAACCAAACACTGAAGCTTTCTTT. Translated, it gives CASSSWTEPNTEAFF.

In DNA form, the CDR3 reads TGTGCCAGCAGCTTCGGGGTAGGTCAGCCCCAGCATTTT. It translates to CASSFGVGQPQHF. This chain links TRBV5-6 with TRBJ1-5; D not resolved. The CDR3 sequence is 13 residues long. V was shortened by 2 bases and J by 6 bases, with 9 bases between the two germline ends. Per the germline V gene, CDR1 is SGHDT and CDR2 is YYEEEE.

This CDR3 reads CASNKKGASYEQYF. CDR3 nucleotide sequence: TGTGCCAGTAACAAAAAAGGAGCGTCCTACGAGCAGTACTTC. The gene calls are TRBV5-6 and TRBJ2-7; D is unresolved. The length of the CDR3 is 14 residues. Between the trimmed V and J ends, which lost 8 bases and 1 base, there was a span of 16 bases. Germline V lookup: CDR1 SGHDT, CDR2 YYEEEE.

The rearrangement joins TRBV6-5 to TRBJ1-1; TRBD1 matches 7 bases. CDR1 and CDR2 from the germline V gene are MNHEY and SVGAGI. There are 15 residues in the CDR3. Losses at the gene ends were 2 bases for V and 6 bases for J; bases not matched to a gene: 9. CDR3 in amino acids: CASSYGIGQGAEAFF. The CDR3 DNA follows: TGTGCCAGCAGTTACGGGATCGGGCAGGGGGCTGAAGCTTTCTTT.

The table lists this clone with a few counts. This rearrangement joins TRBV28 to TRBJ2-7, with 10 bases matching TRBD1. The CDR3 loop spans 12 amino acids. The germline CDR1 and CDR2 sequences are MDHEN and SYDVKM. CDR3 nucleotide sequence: TGTGCCAGCAGTCCGGGACAGGGGAAACCGGTTGTC. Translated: CASSPGQGKPVV.

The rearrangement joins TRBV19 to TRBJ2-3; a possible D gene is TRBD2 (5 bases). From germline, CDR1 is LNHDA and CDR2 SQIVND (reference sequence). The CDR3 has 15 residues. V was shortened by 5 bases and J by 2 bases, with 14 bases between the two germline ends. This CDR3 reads CASSLDGVHTDTQYF. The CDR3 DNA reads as TGTGCCAGTAGTCTTGACGGGGTACACACAGATACGCAGTATTTT.

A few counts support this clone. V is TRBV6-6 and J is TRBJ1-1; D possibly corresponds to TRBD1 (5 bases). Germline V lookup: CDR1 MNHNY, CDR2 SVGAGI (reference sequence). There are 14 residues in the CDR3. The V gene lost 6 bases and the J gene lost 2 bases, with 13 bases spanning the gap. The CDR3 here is CASRLGGANTEAFF. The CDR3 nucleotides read TGTGCCAGCAGGTTGGGAGGGGCCAACACTGAAGCTTTCTTT.

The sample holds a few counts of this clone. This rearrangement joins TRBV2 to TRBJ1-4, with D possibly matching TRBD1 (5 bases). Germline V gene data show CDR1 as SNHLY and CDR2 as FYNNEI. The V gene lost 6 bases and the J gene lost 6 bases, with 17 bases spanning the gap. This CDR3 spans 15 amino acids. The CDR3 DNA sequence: TGTGCCAGCAGAGAGCTCAGGGAGGGTGATGAAAAACTGTTTTTT. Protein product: CASRELREGDEKLFF.

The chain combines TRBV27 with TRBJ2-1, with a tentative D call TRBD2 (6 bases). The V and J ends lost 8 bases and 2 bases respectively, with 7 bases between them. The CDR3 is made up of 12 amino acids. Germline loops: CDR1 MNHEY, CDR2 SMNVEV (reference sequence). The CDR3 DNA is TGTGCCAGCTGGGGGGCCTACAATGAGCAGTTCTTC. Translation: CASWGAYNEQFF.

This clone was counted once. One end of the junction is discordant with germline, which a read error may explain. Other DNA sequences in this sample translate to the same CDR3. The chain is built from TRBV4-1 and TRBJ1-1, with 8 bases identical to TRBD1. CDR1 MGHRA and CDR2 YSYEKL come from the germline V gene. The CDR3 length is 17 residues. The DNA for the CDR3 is TGCGCCAGCAGCCAAGGCAACAGGGGGTATCGGAACACCGAAGCTTTCTTT. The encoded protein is CASSQGNRGYRNTEAFF.

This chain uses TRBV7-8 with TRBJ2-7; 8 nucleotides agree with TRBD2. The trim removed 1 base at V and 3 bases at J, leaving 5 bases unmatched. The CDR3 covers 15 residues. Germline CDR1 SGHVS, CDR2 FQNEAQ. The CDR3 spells CASSLVGLAGYEQYF. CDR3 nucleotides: TGTGCCAGCAGCTTAGTAGGGCTAGCGGGCTACGAGCAGTACTTC.

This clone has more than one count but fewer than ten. The CDR3 sequence: CAISVGTLVTGELFF. The CDR3 DNA reads as TGTGCCATCAGTGTTGGGACACTGGTTACCGGGGAGCTGTTTTTT. The chain recombines TRBV10-3 with TRBJ2-2; tentatively, D is TRBD1 (6 bases). The CDR3 extends over 15 amino acids. Germline CDR1 and CDR2: ENHRY and SYGVKD. The V end lost 4 bases, the J end lost 5 bases, and 14 bases lay between the germline ends.

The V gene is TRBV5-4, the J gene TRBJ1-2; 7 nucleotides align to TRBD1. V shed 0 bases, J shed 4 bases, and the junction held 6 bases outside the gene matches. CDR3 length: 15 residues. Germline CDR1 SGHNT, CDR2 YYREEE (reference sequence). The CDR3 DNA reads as TGTGCCAGCAGCTTGGCCCCGGGACAGAGCTATGGCTACACCTTC. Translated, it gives CASSLAPGQSYGYTF.

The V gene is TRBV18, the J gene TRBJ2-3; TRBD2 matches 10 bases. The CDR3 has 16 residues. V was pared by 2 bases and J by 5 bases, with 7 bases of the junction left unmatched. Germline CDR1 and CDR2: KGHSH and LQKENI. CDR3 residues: CASSPTASGGLDTQYF. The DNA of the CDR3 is TGTGCCAGCTCACCAACAGCTAGCGGGGGTTTAGATACGCAGTATTTT.